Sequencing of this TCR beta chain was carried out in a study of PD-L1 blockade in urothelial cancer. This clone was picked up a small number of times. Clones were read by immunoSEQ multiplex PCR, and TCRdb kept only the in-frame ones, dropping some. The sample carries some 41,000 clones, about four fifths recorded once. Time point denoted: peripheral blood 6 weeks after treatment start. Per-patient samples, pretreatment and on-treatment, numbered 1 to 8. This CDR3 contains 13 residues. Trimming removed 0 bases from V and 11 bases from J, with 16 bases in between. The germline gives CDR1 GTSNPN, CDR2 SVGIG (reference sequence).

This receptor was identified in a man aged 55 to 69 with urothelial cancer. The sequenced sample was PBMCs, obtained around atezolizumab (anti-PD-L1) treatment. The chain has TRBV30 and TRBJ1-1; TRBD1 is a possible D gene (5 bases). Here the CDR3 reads CAWSVVGGYRAFF. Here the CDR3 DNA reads TGTGCCTGGAGTGTAGTGGGGGGGTATCGTGCTTTCTTT.